This TCR beta chain appears in the sequencing data of a study of blood T cells in healthy people across ages. The CDR3 is made up of 13 amino acids. CDR1 and CDR2 from the germline V gene are MDHEN and SYDVKM. A remark on this clonotype: Possible read error: a much larger clone is one base away.

Each sample yielded at least 6 micrograms of PBMC total RNA. Using a J-beta primer mix together with a sample-barcoded 5' primer, a second PCR was run for about 6 to 12 cycles. TCRdb reanalysed the 5' RACE reads using MiXCR and keeps one entry per CDR3 protein. The table records 900,000 to 950,000 distinct CDR3 sequences, about 29% of them present only once. This sample also belongs to another study, concerning T cells of mothers and their children. That report notes: The donors comprised more than 5 children and their three healthy Caucasian mothers. cDNA synthesis used all extracted RNA, 1.5 ug per 15 ul.

The sequencing sample was made of blood. The chain has TRBV28 and TRBJ2-5, with D perhaps matching TRBD1 or TRBD2 (5 bases each). Matching the DNA end better, TRBJ2-7 makes the J call doubtful. This receptor was taken from a woman aged 40 to 55 in good health. CDR3 in amino acids: CAGSSGPQNEQYF. Here the CDR3 DNA reads TGTGCCGGCAGTTCGGGGCCCCAGAACGAGCAGTACTTC.